This T cell receptor beta chain came from a study of blood T cell repertoires in COVID-19. This CDR3 region has 14 residues. Trimming stripped 9 bases from V and 5 bases from J, with 17 bases between. CDR1 is SEHNR and CDR2 is FQNEAQ in the germline V gene (reference sequence). Measured with immunoSEQ multiplex PCR; TCRdb has only the in-frame clones, and not every one. The repertoire holds a few hundred thousand clones, roughly 85% seen once, with just over 6.5% in the top ten. The cohort comprised adults aged 18 to 89 years residing in about 25 US areas. This clone was recorded a few times. This receptor was taken from a woman aged 50 to 65 who had been exposed to COVID-19. Sequencing was carried out using PBMCs or T cells enriched from blood (not recorded which). The chain joins TRBV7-9 to TRBJ2-1; D is perhaps TRBD2 (5 bases). CDR3 sequence (DNA): TGTGCCAGATCAGAGGGCTGGGCGAACAATGAGCAGTTCTTC. Its translation is CARSEGWANNEQFF.